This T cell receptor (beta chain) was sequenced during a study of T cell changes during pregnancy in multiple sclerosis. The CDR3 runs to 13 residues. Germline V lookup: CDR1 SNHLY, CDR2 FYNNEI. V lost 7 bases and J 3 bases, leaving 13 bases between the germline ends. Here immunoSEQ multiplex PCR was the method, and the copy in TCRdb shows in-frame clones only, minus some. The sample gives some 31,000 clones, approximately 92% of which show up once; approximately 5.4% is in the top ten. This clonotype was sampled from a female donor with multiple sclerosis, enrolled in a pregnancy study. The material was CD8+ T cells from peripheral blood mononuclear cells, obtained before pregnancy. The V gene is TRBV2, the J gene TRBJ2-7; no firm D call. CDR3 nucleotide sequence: TGTGCCAGCACAATGGGCCCGAACTACGAGCAGTACTTC. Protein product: CASTMGPNYEQYF.